This T cell receptor beta chain appears in the sequencing data of a study of spatial heterogeneity in lung cancer. Across the whole study: There were consistently more beta-chain sequences detected than alpha-chain sequences. Study observations and caveats: Tumoral mutation counts were tracked by counts of expanded intratumoral alpha and beta TCRs.

V dropped 2 bases and J dropped 5 bases, with 10 bases sitting between them. This CDR3 is 14 amino acids long. Individual TCR cDNA molecules each bore their own unique molecular identifier. TCRdb reanalysed the 5' RACE reads using MiXCR and keeps one entry per CDR3 protein. The sample yields some 10,000 distinct CDR3 sequences, roughly 5.2% seen once. The time point: sample taken at primary tumor resection. There were approximately 69 donors, all of them untreated patients with early-stage non-small cell lung cancer. Unsorted whole RNA from tumor, nontumor lung or frozen PBMC underwent sequencing. This clonotype showed up many times. Its antigen is not known. Being off target in a library aimed at alpha chains, this beta chain has a size of little meaning.

The sequence was obtained from a male donor with early-stage non-small cell lung cancer. This chain joins TRBV12-3 or TRBV12-4 and TRBJ2-1; unclear D gene. Here the sequenced sample was lung tumor tissue, taken at surgery. CDR3 sequence (DNA): TGTGCCAGCAGTTTAACGGGTGACCACAATGAGCAGTTCTTC. It yields the protein CASSLTGDHNEQFF.